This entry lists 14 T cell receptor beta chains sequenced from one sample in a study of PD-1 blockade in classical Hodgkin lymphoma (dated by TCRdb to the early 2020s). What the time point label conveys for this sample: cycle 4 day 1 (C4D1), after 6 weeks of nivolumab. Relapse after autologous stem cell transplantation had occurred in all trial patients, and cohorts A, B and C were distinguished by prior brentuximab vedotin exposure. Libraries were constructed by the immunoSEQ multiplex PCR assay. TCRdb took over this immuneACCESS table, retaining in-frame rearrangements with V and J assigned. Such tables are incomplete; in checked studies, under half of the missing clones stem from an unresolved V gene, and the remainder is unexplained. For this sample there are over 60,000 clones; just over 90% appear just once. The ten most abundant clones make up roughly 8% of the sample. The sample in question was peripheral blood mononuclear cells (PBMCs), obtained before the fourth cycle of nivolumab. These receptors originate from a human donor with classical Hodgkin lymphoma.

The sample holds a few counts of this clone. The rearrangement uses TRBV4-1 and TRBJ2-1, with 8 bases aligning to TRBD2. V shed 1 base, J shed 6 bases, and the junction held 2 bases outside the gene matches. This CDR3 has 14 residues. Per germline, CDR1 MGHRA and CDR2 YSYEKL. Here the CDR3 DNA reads TGCGCCAGCAGCCAAGCGGGAGGGGGCAATGAGCAGTTCTTC. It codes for CASSQAGGGNEQFF.

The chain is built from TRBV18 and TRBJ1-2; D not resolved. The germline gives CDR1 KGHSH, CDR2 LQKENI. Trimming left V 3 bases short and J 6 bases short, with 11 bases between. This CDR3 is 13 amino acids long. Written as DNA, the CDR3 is TGTGCCAGCTCACCGGAATGGGGAGATGGCTACACCTTC. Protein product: CASSPEWGDGYTF.

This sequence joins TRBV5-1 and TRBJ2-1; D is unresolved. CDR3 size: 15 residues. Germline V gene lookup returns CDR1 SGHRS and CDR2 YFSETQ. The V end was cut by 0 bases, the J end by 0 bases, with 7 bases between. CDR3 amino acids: CASSLAYISYNEQFF. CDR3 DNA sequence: TGCGCCAGCAGCTTGGCCTACATCTCCTACAATGAGCAGTTCTTC.

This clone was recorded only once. The CDR3 here is CASTVGGNEQFF. The CDR3 nucleotides are TGTGCCAGCACCGTGGGAGGCAATGAGCAGTTCTTC. The chain combines TRBV13 with TRBJ2-1; D may be TRBD2 (6 bases). The CDR3 has 12 residues. V was clipped by 7 bases and J by 6 bases, with 10 bases between them. CDR1 PRHDT and CDR2 FYEKMQ come from the germline V gene (reference sequence).

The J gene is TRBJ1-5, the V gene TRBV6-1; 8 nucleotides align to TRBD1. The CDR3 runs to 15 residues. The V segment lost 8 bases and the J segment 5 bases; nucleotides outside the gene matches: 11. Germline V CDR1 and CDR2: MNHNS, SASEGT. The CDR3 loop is CASRGTGTPHQPQHF. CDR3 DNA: TGTGCCAGCCGAGGGACAGGAACACCCCATCAGCCCCAGCATTTT.

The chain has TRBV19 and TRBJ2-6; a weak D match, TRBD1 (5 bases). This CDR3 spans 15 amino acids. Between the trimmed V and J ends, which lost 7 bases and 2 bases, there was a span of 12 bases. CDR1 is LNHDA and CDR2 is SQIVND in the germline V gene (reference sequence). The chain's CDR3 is CASTDQGPGANVLTF. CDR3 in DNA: TGTGCCAGTACCGATCAGGGCCCTGGGGCCAACGTCCTGACTTTC.

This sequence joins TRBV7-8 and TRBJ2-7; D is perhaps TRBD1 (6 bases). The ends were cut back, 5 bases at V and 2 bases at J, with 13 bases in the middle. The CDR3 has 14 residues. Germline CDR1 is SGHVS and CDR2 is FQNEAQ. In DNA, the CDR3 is TGTGCCAGCAGCCCAGGACAGCCACCCTACGAGCAGTACTTC. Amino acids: CASSPGQPPYEQYF.

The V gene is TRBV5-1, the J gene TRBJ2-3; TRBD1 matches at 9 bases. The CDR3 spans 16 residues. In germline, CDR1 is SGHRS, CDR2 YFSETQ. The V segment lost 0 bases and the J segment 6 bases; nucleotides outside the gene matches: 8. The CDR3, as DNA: TGCGCCAGCAGCTTGGGGGGACAGGGTGCGGCGGATACGCAGTATTTT. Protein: CASSLGGQGAADTQYF.

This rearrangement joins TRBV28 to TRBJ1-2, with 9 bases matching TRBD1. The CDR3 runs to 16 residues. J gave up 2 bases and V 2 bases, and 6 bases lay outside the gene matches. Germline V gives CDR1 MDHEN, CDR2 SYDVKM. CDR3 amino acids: CASSLALGTGNYGYTF. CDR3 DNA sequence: TGTGCCAGCAGTTTAGCCCTCGGGACAGGGAACTATGGCTACACCTTC.

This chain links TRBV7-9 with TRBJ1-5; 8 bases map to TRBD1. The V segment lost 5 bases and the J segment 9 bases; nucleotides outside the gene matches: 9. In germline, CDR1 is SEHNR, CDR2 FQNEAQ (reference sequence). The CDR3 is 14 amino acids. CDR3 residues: CASSPEGQVGPQHF. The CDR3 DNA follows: TGTGCCAGCAGCCCAGAGGGACAGGTTGGGCCCCAGCATTTT. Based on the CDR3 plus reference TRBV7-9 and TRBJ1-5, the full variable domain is DTGVSQNPRHKITKRGQNVTFRCDPISEHNRLYWYRQTLGQGPEFLTYFQNEAQLEKSRLLSDRFSAERPKGSFSTLEIQRTEQGDSAMYLCASSPEGQVGPQHFGDGTRLSIL.

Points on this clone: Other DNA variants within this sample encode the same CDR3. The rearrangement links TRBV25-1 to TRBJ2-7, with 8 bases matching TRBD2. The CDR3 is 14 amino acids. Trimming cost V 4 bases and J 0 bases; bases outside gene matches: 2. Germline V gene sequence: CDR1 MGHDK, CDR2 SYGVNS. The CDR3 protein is CASSALADSYEQYF. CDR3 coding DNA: TGTGCCAGCAGTGCACTAGCGGACTCCTACGAGCAGTACTTC.

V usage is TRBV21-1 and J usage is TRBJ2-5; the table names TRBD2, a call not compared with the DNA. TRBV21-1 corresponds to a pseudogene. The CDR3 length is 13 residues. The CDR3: CASSEANSGTQYF. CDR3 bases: TGTGCCAGCAGCGAAGCAAACTCGGGGACCCAGTACTTC.

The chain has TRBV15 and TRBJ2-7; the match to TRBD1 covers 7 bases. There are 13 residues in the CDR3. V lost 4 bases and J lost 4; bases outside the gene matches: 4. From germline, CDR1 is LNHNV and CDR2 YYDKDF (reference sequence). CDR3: CATSKLQGYEQYF. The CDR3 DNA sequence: TGTGCCACCAGCAAATTACAGGGGTACGAGCAGTACTTC.

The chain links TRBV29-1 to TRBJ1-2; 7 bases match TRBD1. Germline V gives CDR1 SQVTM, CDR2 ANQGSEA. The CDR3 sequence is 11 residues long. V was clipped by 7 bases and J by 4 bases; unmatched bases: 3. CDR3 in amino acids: CSGQGTYGYTF. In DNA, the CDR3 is TGCAGCGGACAGGGCACCTATGGCTACACCTTC.